Sequencing of this T cell receptor (beta chain) was carried out in a study of T cell repertoires in cytomegalovirus infection. Study information: Recently identified HLA-C-restricted CMV epitopes were among the peptides used. The study's findings and limits: Using cumulative public TCR beta family frequency, the authors identified those who carried CMV together with the relevant HLA.

There are many counts of this clonotype. The antigen is undetermined. The V segment lost 5 bases and the J segment 4 bases; nucleotides outside the gene matches: 6. This CDR3 has 14 residues. CDR1 SEHNR and CDR2 FQNEAQ come from the germline V gene (reference sequence). TCRdb ran MiXCR on the reads and lists one entry per CDR3 protein. This sample has approximately 910,000 distinct CDR3 sequences, with more than 25% found just once. The rearrangement links TRBV7-9 to TRBJ1-2; 8 positions match TRBD1. This sequence originates from a human donor in good health (CMV status not recorded). Some clones in this sample may be carry-over from other donors' samples. This specimen consisted of cultured CD8+ T cells from PBMCs, obtained from culture after CMV antigen stimulation. The CDR3 sequence is CASSRGQETYGYTF. The CDR3 DNA sequence: TGTGCCAGCAGCCGGGGACAGGAGACCTATGGCTACACCTTC.